These 22 T cell receptor beta chains were all obtained from the same sample, sequenced in a study of vaccination effects on CD4 cells after COVID-19. Data came from immunoSEQ multiplex PCR; TCRdb stores just in-frame clones and leaves some out. The table has under 60,000 clones, 50% to 70% seen once; the top ten hold over 4.5%. No cognate antigen is known for these TCRs. The culture ran for around nine days before CD4+ T cells were isolated. The starting material was CD4+ T cells from PBMCs cultured without peptide, obtained before COVID-19 vaccination. Source of these receptors: a human donor who received a COVID-19 vaccine.

About this clone itself: Different DNA sequences within this sample yield the same CDR3. The chain carries TRBV5-4 and TRBJ1-1; perhaps TRBD1 as D (5 bases). The V gene's germline CDR1 is SGHNT and CDR2 YYREEE (reference sequence). V was clipped by 0 bases and J by 2 bases, with 8 bases between them. This CDR3 comprises 14 residues. CDR3 DNA sequence: TGTGCCAGCAGCTTGGCCAGGGCTAACACTGAAGCTTTCTTT. Its protein product is CASSLARANTEAFF.

The V gene is TRBV6-6, the J gene TRBJ2-1; no reliable D call. Germline CDR1 and CDR2: MNHNY and SVGAGI (reference sequence). Between the trimmed V and J ends, which lost 0 bases and 4 bases, there was a span of 7 bases. This CDR3 has 14 residues. The CDR3, as DNA: TGTGCCAGCAGTTACTCTCGGGTGTACAATGAGCAGTTCTTC. This translates into CASSYSRVYNEQFF.

J is TRBJ1-1 and V is TRBV6-5; unclear D gene. Germline loops: CDR1 MNHEY, CDR2 SVGAGI. The V gene lost 2 bases and the J gene lost 5 bases, with 9 bases spanning the gap. CDR3 length: 13 residues. The CDR3 nucleotides read TGTGCCAGCAGTTACAGGGTTAGTACTGAAGCTTTCTTT. It is translated as CASSYRVSTEAFF.

This CDR3 reads CASSQEMYSPLHF. CDR3 in DNA: TGCGCCAGCAGCCAAGAAATGTATTCACCCCTCCACTTT. The chain combines TRBV4-3 with TRBJ1-6; D ambiguous. V was shortened by 0 bases and J by 8 bases, with 5 bases between the two germline ends. This CDR3 has 13 amino acids. Germline V gene lookup returns CDR1 LGHNA and CDR2 YSLEER.

The chain joins TRBV6-5 to TRBJ2-7; 11 bases align to TRBD1. Trimming removed 11 bases from V and 3 bases from J; junction bases left unmatched: 3. The germline gives CDR1 MNHEY, CDR2 SVGAGI. This CDR3 has 12 residues. The CDR3 region has the DNA TGTGCCGCCGGGACAGGGGGCTACGAGCAGTACTTC. This codes for CAAGTGGYEQYF.

The V call is TRBV6-2 or TRBV6-3, the J call TRBJ1-1, with TRBD1 matching 8 bases. V was pared by 5 bases and J by 0 bases, with 11 bases of the junction left unmatched. The germline CDR1 and CDR2 sequences are MNHEY and SVGEGT. The CDR3 is 17 residues long. As DNA, the CDR3 is TGTGCCAGCAGTGTCCCGTTGACAGGGGCGCTGAACACTGAAGCTTTCTTT. Its protein is CASSVPLTGALNTEAFF.

V usage is TRBV18 and J usage is TRBJ1-5; 8 positions agree with TRBD1. CDR1 is KGHSH, CDR2 LQKENI, per germline. After removal of 3 bases from V and 9 bases from J, the junction contained 4 bases not matched to a gene. The CDR3 covers 13 residues. This CDR3 reads CASSPDRGTPQHF. CDR3 nucleotides: TGTGCCAGCTCACCCGACAGGGGAACGCCCCAGCATTTT.

This rearrangement joins TRBV11-2 to TRBJ2-3; the match to TRBD2 covers 8 bases. Germline V CDR1 and CDR2: SGHAT, FQNNGV. The CDR3 loop spans 13 amino acids. J lost 5 bases, V lost 6 bases, and 4 bases had no gene match. This chain's CDR3 is CASRGTREDTQYF. CDR3 in DNA: TGTGCCAGCAGGGGGACTAGGGAAGATACGCAGTATTTT.

The chain employs TRBV28 and TRBJ2-3; maybe TRBD1 (5 bases). The germline CDR1 and CDR2 sequences are MDHEN and SYDVKM. V was shortened by 4 bases and J by 2 bases, with 19 bases between the two germline ends. CDR3 length: 17 amino acids. The CDR3 region is CASSYWTDTTYTDTQYF. The CDR3 region has the DNA TGTGCCAGCAGTTATTGGACGGACACCACCTACACAGATACGCAGTATTTT.

The J gene is TRBJ2-1, the V gene TRBV7-2, with 7 bases aligning to TRBD1. The CDR3 contains 15 residues. Germline V gene data show CDR1 as SGHTA and CDR2 as FQGNSA. The junction had 5 bases not matched to a gene; V was cut back by 4 bases and J by 2 bases. The CDR3 DNA is TGTGCCAGCAGCTCGTACAGGGGACCCTACAATGAGCAGTTCTTC. Translation: CASSSYRGPYNEQFF.

This clone has more than one count but fewer than ten. The V gene is TRBV4-3, the J gene TRBJ1-3; D unclear. The V end was cut by 8 bases, the J end by 0 bases, with 11 bases between. Germline V gene lookup returns CDR1 LGHNA and CDR2 YSLEER. This CDR3 region has 14 residues. The chain's CDR3 is CASGNLVSGNTIYF. The CDR3 DNA is TGCGCCAGCGGCAATCTAGTCTCTGGAAACACCATATATTTT.

As to this clone: One end of the junction fails to match germline, which may point to a read error. This chain connects TRBV7-7 to TRBJ2-7; 8 bases align to TRBD1. This CDR3 spans 15 amino acids. Looked up from germline, CDR1 is SSHAT and CDR2 is FNYEAQ (reference sequence). The CDR3 coding sequence is TGTGCTAGCAGCTTAAACAGGGGGTTTCCCTACGAGCAGTACTTC. Its protein is CASSLNRGFPYEQYF.

V gene TRBV6-2 or TRBV6-3 combines with J gene TRBJ2-1; the match to TRBD2 covers 13 bases. The CDR3 runs 15 residues. V shed 6 bases, J shed 6 bases, and the junction held 5 bases outside the gene matches. In germline, CDR1 is MNHEY, CDR2 SVGEGT. This chain's CDR3 is CASSQRLAGGNEQFF. CDR3 nucleotide sequence: TGTGCCAGCAGCCAAAGACTAGCGGGGGGCAATGAGCAGTTCTTC.

The V gene is TRBV10-3, the J gene TRBJ2-1; D is unclear. V lost 0 bases and J lost 1, with 16 bases in between. Germline V gives CDR1 ENHRY, CDR2 SYGVKD. There are 18 residues in the CDR3. The DNA of the CDR3 is TGTGCCATCAGTGAGTCACGGGCTAGGTTGAGGTCCTACAATGAGCAGTTCTTC. Its translation: CAISESRARLRSYNEQFF.

This clone was detected only a few times. The chain combines TRBV15 with TRBJ1-2; D uncertain. Per germline, CDR1 LNHNV and CDR2 YYDKDF (reference sequence). This CDR3 comprises 12 residues. V was pared by 4 bases and J by 4 bases, with 7 bases between. CDR3 in amino acids: CATSIQRYGYTF. CDR3 sequence (DNA): TGTGCCACCAGCATTCAGCGCTATGGCTACACCTTC.

The chain carries TRBV9 and TRBJ2-1; D remains unclear. This CDR3 spans 13 amino acids. Trimming took 0 bases from V and 5 from J, leaving 6 bases between them. CDR1 is SGDLS and CDR2 is YYNGEE in the germline V gene. CDR3 nucleotides: TGTGCCAGCAGCGTAGGTCGGAACAATGAGCAGTTCTTC. It encodes CASSVGRNNEQFF.

The DNA of the CDR3 is TGTGCAAGTCGCTTAGACCGGGGCCATCAAGAGACCCAGTACTTC. Protein sequence: CASRLDRGHQETQYF. The V gene is TRBV12-2, the J gene TRBJ2-5. TRBV12-2 is designated a pseudogene. The CDR3 is 15 residues long.

The gene calls are TRBV29-1 and TRBJ2-5, with unresolved D. Deletions cut 2 bases from V and 2 bases from J, with 6 bases between. The CDR3 spans 12 residues. The germline V gene encodes CDR1 SQVTM and CDR2 ANQGSEA. The CDR3 bases are TGCAGCGTTGAACAGCTACAAGAGACCCAGTACTTC. The encoded protein is CSVEQLQETQYF. Full variable domain (remainder filled in from reference TRBV29-1 and TRBJ2-5): SAVISQKPSRDICQRGTSLTIQCQVDSQVTMMFWYRQQPGQSLTLIATANQGSEATYESGFVIDKFPISRPNLTFSTLTVSNMSPEDSSIYLCSVEQLQETQYFGPGTRLLVL.

This chain joins TRBV19 and TRBJ1-4, with D uncertain. In germline, CDR1 is LNHDA, CDR2 SQIVND (reference sequence). There are 13 residues in the CDR3. V was clipped by 3 bases and J by 8 bases, with 10 bases between them. The CDR3 DNA follows: TGTGCCAGTAGTATCGTTGGATTGGAAAAACTGTTTTTT. Protein: CASSIVGLEKLFF.

The chain has TRBV6-6 and TRBJ1-6; D is possibly TRBD1 (6 bases). This CDR3 is built from 14 residues. CDR1 MNHNY and CDR2 SVGAGI come from the germline V gene (reference sequence). Trimming removed 2 bases from V and 9 bases from J, with 11 bases in between. CDR3 nucleotides: TGTGCCAGCAGTTACCAGGGGAGTGGTTCACCCCTCCACTTT. Translation: CASSYQGSGSPLHF.

The chain carries TRBV24-1 and TRBJ2-7, with 8 bases aligning to TRBD2. This CDR3 is built from 16 residues. Unmatched junction bases numbered 10, after V lost 4 bases and J lost 3 bases. Germline lookup yields CDR1 KGHDR and CDR2 SFDVKD. The CDR3 spells CATSDLAGLTLYEQYF. The CDR3, as DNA: TGTGCCACCAGTGACTTAGCGGGACTCACCCTCTACGAGCAGTACTTC.

This clone was observed a few times. The J gene is TRBJ1-3, the V gene TRBV5-6; D gene uncertain. V was pared by 1 base and J by 2 bases, with 10 bases between. CDR1 SGHDT and CDR2 YYEEEE come from the germline V gene. This CDR3 is built from 15 residues. In DNA, the CDR3 is TGTGCCAGCAGCTTGAGAAGGGCCACTGGAAACACCATATATTTT. Residues: CASSLRRATGNTIYF.